The clone carrying this T cell receptor beta chain was seen at least ten times. Antigen: not known. This specimen comes from a study of early T cells in non-severe SARS-CoV-2 infection. Study background: With bulk RNA from unsorted whole blood as input, sequencing yielded unpaired chains.

Study results and limitations: Missing private and CD4 specificities, VDJdb matching favored anti-spike CD8 responses.

Tagging with unique molecular identifiers was applied to individual cDNA molecules. From the 5' RACE reads, TCRdb called clonotypes with MiXCR, one entry per CDR3 protein. The sample includes 45,000 to 55,000 distinct CDR3 sequences, 6.2% of them seen just once. Input material: whole blood. The TCR sequence derives from an adult who was a healthcare worker with PCR-confirmed SARS-CoV-2 infection or an uninfected control (not recorded which).

In DNA, the CDR3 is TGCAGTGCTAGAGTGCCGGGCGGCGCTGAAGCTTTCTTT. This translates into CSARVPGGAEAFF. The chain joins TRBV20-1 to TRBJ1-1; D is unresolved. The CDR3 spans 13 residues. Trimming removed 1 base from V and 6 bases from J, with 12 bases in between. Germline CDR1 is DFQATT and CDR2 is SNEGSKA (reference sequence).